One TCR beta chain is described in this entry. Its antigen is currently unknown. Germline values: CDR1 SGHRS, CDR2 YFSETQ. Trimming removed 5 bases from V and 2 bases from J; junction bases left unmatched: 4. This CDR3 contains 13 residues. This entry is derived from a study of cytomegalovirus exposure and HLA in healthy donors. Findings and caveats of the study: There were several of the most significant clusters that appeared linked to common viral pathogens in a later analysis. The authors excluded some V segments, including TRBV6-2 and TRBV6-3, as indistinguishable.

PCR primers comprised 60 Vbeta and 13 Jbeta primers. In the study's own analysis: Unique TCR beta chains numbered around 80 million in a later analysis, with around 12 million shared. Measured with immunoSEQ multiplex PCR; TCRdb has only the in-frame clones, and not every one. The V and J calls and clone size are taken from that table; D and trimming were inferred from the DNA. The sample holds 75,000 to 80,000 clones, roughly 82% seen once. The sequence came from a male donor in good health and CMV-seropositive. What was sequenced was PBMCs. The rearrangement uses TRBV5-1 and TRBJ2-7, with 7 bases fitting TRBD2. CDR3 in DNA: TGCGCCAGCAGTAGCGGGTCAACCTACGAGCAGTACTTC. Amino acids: CASSSGSTYEQYF.